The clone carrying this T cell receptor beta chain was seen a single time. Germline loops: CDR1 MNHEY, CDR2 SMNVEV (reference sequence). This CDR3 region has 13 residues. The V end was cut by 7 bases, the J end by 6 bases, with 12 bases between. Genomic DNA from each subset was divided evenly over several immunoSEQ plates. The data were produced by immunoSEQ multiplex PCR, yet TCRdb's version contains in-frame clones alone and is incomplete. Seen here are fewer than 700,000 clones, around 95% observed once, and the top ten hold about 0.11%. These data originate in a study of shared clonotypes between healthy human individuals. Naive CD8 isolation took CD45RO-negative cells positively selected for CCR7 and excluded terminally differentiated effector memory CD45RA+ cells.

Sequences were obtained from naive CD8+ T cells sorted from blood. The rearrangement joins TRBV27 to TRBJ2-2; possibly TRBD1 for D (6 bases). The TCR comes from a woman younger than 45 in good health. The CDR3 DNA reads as TGTGCCAGCAAGGGGGAAAGCGCCGGGGAGCTGTTTTTT. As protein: CASKGESAGELFF.